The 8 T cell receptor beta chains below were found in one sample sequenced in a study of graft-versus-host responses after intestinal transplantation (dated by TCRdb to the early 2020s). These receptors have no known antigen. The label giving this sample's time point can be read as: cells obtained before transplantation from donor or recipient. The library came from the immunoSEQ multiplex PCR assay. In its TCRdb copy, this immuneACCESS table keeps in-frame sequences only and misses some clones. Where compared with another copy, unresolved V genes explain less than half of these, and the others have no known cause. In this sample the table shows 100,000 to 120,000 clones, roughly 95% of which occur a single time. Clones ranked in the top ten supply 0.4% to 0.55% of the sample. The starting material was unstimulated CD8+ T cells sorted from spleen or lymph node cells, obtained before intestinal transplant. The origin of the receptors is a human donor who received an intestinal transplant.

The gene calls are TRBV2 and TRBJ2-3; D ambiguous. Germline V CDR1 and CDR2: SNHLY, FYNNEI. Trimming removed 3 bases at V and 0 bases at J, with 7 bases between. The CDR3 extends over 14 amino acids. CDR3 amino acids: CASSDLGSTDTQYF. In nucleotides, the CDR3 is TGTGCCAGCAGTGATCTGGGGAGCACAGATACGCAGTATTTT.

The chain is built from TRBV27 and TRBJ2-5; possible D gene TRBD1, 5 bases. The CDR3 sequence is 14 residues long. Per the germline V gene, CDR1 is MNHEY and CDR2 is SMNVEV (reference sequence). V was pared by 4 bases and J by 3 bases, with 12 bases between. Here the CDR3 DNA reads TGTGCCAGCAGTTATATAGACAGAAAAGAGACCCAGTACTTC. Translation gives CASSYIDRKETQYF.

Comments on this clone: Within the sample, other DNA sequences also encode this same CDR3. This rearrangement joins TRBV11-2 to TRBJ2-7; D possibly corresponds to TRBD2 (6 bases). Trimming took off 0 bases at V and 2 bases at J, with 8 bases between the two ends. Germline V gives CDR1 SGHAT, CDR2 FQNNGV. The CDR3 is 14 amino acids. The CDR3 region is CASSLEGGAYEQYF. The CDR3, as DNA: TGTGCCAGCAGCTTAGAGGGAGGCGCCTACGAGCAGTACTTC.

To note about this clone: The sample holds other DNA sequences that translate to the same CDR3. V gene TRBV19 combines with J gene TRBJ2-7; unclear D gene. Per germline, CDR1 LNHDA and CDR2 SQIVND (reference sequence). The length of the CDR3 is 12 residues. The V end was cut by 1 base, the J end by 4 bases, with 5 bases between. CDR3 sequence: CASSIGGYEQYF. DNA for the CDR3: TGTGCCAGTAGTATAGGCGGATACGAGCAGTACTTC.

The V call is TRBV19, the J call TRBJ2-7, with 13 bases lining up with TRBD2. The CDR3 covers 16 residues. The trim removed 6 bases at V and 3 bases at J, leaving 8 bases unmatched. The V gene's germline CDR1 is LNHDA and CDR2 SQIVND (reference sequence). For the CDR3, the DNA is TGTGCCAGTAGCCGGGGGACTAGCGGGATCTTCTACGAGCAGTACTTC. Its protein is CASSRGTSGIFYEQYF.

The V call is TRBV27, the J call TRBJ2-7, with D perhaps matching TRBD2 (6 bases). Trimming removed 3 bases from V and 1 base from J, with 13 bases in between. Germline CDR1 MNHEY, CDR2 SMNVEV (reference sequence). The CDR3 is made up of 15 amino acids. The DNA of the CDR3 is TGTGCCAGCAGTTTTTTCCGGGAGAGTTCCTACGAGCAGTACTTC. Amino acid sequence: CASSFFRESSYEQYF.

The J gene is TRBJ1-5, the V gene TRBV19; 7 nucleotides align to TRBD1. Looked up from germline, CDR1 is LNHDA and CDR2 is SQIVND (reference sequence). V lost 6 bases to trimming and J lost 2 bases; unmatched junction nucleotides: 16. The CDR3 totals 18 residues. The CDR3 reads CASRWFGTDDWGNQPQHF. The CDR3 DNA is TGTGCCAGTAGATGGTTTGGGACAGACGATTGGGGCAATCAGCCCCAGCATTTT.

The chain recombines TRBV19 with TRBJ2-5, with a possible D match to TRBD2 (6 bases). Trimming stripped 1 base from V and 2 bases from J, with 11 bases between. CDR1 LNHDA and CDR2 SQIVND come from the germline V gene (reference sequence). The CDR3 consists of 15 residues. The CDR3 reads CASSIALRGQETQYF. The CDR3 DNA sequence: TGTGCCAGTAGTATAGCTCTCCGGGGGCAAGAGACCCAGTACTTC.